The 26 T cell receptor beta chains in this list originate from one sample, sequenced in a study of PD-L1 blockade in urothelial cancer. TCRdb's copy holds only in-frame clones and misses some; the assay was immunoSEQ multiplex PCR. Of roughly 20,000 clones listed, about 86% are singletons. The source was PBMCs, collected around atezolizumab (anti-PD-L1) treatment. These receptor sequences come from a middle-aged man with urothelial cancer.

V gene TRBV4-3 combines with J gene TRBJ1-1, with 9 nucleotides matching TRBD1. J was trimmed by 8 bases and V by 2 bases; bases with no gene match: 9. Germline lookup yields CDR1 LGHNA and CDR2 YSLEER. The CDR3 sequence is 15 residues long. The CDR3 loop is CASSQTGGAGLEAFF. The CDR3 region has the DNA TGCGCCAGCAGCCAAACAGGGGGCGCGGGGCTCGAAGCTTTCTTT.

This CDR3 reads CASSFGGSDTQYF. The CDR3 DNA sequence: TGTGCCAGCAGCTTTGGGGGGTCAGATACGCAGTATTTT. This chain joins TRBV7-9 and TRBJ2-3, with a tentative D call TRBD2 (6 bases). V gave up 3 bases and J gave up 4 bases, with 8 bases separating them. The CDR3 is 13 residues long. The germline V gene encodes CDR1 SEHNR and CDR2 FQNEAQ (reference sequence).

This chain uses TRBV7-9 with TRBJ2-5; D perhaps matches TRBD2 (6 bases). Trimming stripped 5 bases from V and 2 bases from J, with 12 bases between. This CDR3 has 14 amino acids. Germline V gene lookup returns CDR1 SEHNR and CDR2 FQNEAQ (reference sequence). CDR3 sequence (DNA): TGTGCCAGCAGCCCCGGACTACATCAAGAGACCCAGTACTTC. It codes for CASSPGLHQETQYF. Full variable domain (outside the CDR3, taken from reference TRBV7-9 and TRBJ2-5): DTGVSQNPRHKITKRGQNVTFRCDPISEHNRLYWYRQTLGQGPEFLTYFQNEAQLEKSRLLSDRFSAERPKGSFSTLEIQRTEQGDSAMYLCASSPGLHQETQYFGPGTRLLVL.

The V call is TRBV10-2, the J call TRBJ2-7; the D gene is possibly TRBD2 (5 bases). The V end lost 0 bases, the J end lost 5 bases, and 14 bases lay between the germline ends. Germline CDR1 is WSHSY and CDR2 is SAAADI. The CDR3 is 15 amino acids. The CDR3 loop is CASSESISGQDEQYF. The DNA for the CDR3 is TGCGCCAGCAGTGAGTCGATCAGCGGTCAGGACGAGCAGTACTTC.

This sequence joins TRBV9 and TRBJ2-1; 14 bases agree with TRBD2. V trimming: 0 bases; J trimming: 5 bases; junction bases outside the gene matches: 4. CDR3 size: 17 residues. Germline CDR1 and CDR2: SGDLS and YYNGEE. CDR3 bases: TGTGCCAGCAGCGTAGGACTAGCGGGGGGGCAGGACAATGAGCAGTTCTTC. Protein product: CASSVGLAGGQDNEQFF.

The chain recombines TRBV2 with TRBJ1-1, with D perhaps TRBD1 (5 bases). From germline, CDR1 is SNHLY and CDR2 FYNNEI. CDR3 length equals 13 residues. Between the trimmed V and J ends, which lost 7 bases and 4 bases, there was a span of 13 bases. The CDR3 protein is CASNLRGFTEAFF. The CDR3 DNA reads as TGTGCCAGCAATCTACGGGGGTTCACTGAAGCTTTCTTT.

The chain couples TRBV19 to TRBJ2-5, with TRBD2 as a possible D gene (6 bases). The CDR3 has 14 amino acids. Deletions cut 3 bases from V and 2 bases from J, with 10 bases between. Germline-derived CDR1 and CDR2 are LNHDA and SQIVND (reference sequence). CDR3 DNA: TGTGCCAGTAGTATTTTGGGGACTCAAGAGACCCAGTACTTC. This sequence encodes CASSILGTQETQYF.

The V gene is TRBV9, the J gene TRBJ2-3, with a possible D match to TRBD1 (6 bases). The germline V gene has CDR1 SGDLS and CDR2 YYNGEE. Trimming took off 2 bases at V and 5 bases at J, with 6 bases between the two ends. The CDR3 extends over 12 amino acids. This CDR3 is CASSVRGDTQYF. The CDR3 region has the DNA TGTGCCAGCAGCGTCAGGGGAGATACGCAGTATTTT.

The chain recombines TRBV27 with TRBJ2-5, with TRBD2 matching 9 bases. The V gene end was trimmed by 2 bases and the J gene end by 2 bases; junction bases not matched to a gene: 0. This CDR3 has 14 amino acids. Looked up from germline, CDR1 is MNHEY and CDR2 is SMNVEV (reference sequence). The CDR3 sequence: CASSLTSGQETQYF. The CDR3 region has the DNA TGTGCCAGCAGTTTAACTAGCGGGCAAGAGACCCAGTACTTC.

The rearrangement joins TRBV29-1 to TRBJ2-7, with 9 positions matching TRBD2. CDR1 and CDR2 (germline): SQVTM, ANQGSEA. After removal of 5 bases from V and 3 bases from J, the junction contained 11 bases not matched to a gene. The CDR3 contains 15 residues. CDR3 residues: CSVRPNPAGGYEQYF. CDR3 sequence (DNA): TGCAGCGTTCGTCCCAATCCAGCGGGAGGCTACGAGCAGTACTTC.

The genes are TRBV7-9 and TRBJ2-5, with 12 bases matching TRBD1. The CDR3 spans 17 residues. V was pared by 6 bases and J by 2 bases, with 10 bases of the junction left unmatched. Germline loops: CDR1 SEHNR, CDR2 FQNEAQ (reference sequence). CDR3 in amino acids: CASRTKGDRGLQETQYF. In nucleotides, the CDR3 is TGTGCCAGCAGGACCAAAGGGGACAGGGGGCTTCAAGAGACCCAGTACTTC.

The chain recombines TRBV27 with TRBJ2-7, with 11 bases lining up with TRBD2. The CDR3 length is 17 residues. Germline CDR1 is MNHEY and CDR2 is SMNVEV (reference sequence). V lost 5 bases, J lost 1 base, and 10 bases stayed unmatched. CDR3 sequence: CASSHRTSGRTSYEQYF. In nucleotides, the CDR3 is TGTGCCAGCAGTCACAGGACTAGCGGGCGTACTTCCTACGAGCAGTACTTC.

The chain links TRBV7-6 to TRBJ2-1; 10 bases are a match to TRBD2. V lost 1 base, J lost 6 bases, and 3 bases stayed unmatched. Per germline, CDR1 SGHVS and CDR2 FNYEAQ. The CDR3 is made up of 15 amino acids. The DNA of the CDR3 is TGTGCCAGCAGCTTAGGGGGACTAGCGCCCAATGAGCAGTTCTTC. Its translation is CASSLGGLAPNEQFF.

The count of this clone is one. V is TRBV28 and J is TRBJ1-2, with D perhaps matching TRBD1 (6 bases). V was clipped by 5 bases and J by 8 bases, with 24 bases between them. The CDR3 spans 16 residues. CDR1 and CDR2 (germline): MDHEN, SYDVKM. CDR3 nucleotides: TGTGCCAGCAGTACGATAACGGACAGTAGGCCGGCGGGCTACACCTTC. Translating gives CASSTITDSRPAGYTF.

To note about this clone: Additional DNA sequences in this sample encode the identical CDR3. The chain employs TRBV27 and TRBJ2-2; unclear D gene. Per germline, CDR1 MNHEY and CDR2 SMNVEV (reference sequence). With 2 bases removed from V and 3 bases from J, the gap between germline ends came to 4 bases. The CDR3 spans 13 residues. The CDR3 sequence is CASSLPYTGELFF. CDR3 coding DNA: TGTGCCAGCAGTTTACCTTACACCGGGGAGCTGTTTTTT.

The chain is built from TRBV11-2 and TRBJ2-2; the match to TRBD1 covers 7 bases. CDR3 length: 15 residues. J gave up 7 bases and V 4 bases, and 9 bases lay outside the gene matches. The V gene's germline CDR1 is SGHAT and CDR2 FQNNGV. The CDR3 coding sequence is TGTGCCAGCAGCTATGTGGGACAGAGGTTCGGGGAGCTGTTTTTT. Protein: CASSYVGQRFGELFF.

The V and J genes are TRBV5-1 and TRBJ2-5; TRBD2 agrees at 12 bases. From germline, CDR1 is SGHRS and CDR2 YFSETQ. The CDR3 has 18 amino acids. Germline trimming cut 0 bases from V and 3 bases from J; bases unmatched to any gene: 9. CDR3 region: CASSLGWRTSGAEETQYF. Here the CDR3 DNA reads TGCGCCAGCAGCTTGGGGTGGAGGACTAGCGGGGCTGAAGAGACCCAGTACTTC.

The chain links TRBV11-2 to TRBJ2-3, with TRBD2 matching over 8 bases. V was pared by 3 bases and J by 2 bases, with 4 bases of the junction left unmatched. The CDR3 is made up of 15 amino acids. Germline lookup yields CDR1 SGHAT and CDR2 FQNNGV. The DNA of the CDR3 is TGTGCCAGCAGCTTGGCGGGGGGTAACACAGATACGCAGTATTTT. Its protein product is CASSLAGGNTDTQYF.

This chain connects TRBV21-1 to TRBJ2-5; the table names TRBD2, a call not compared with the DNA. TRBV21-1 is an annotated pseudogene. CDR3 length: 15 amino acids. The CDR3 reads CAPGGCRAGRETQYF. The CDR3, as DNA: TGTGCCCCAGGTGGGTGCAGGGCGGGGCGGGAGACCCAGTACTTC.

V and J are TRBV6-5 and TRBJ2-5, with D uncertain. V lost 2 bases, J lost 1 base, and 5 bases lay in between. Germline loops: CDR1 MNHEY, CDR2 SVGAGI. The length of the CDR3 is 13 residues. CDR3 nucleotide sequence: TGTGCCAGCAGTTACGGCCCCCAAGAGACCCAGTACTTC. Translated: CASSYGPQETQYF.

The V gene is TRBV4-1, the J gene TRBJ2-5, with TRBD2 identical over 8 bases. CDR1 and CDR2 from the germline V gene are MGHRA and YSYEKL. Trimming removed 4 bases from V and 5 bases from J; junction bases left unmatched: 12. The CDR3 is 16 amino acids. CDR3 residues: CASSLKPGLEGETQYF. As DNA, the CDR3 is TGCGCCAGCAGCCTCAAGCCGGGACTAGAGGGGGAGACCCAGTACTTC.

This clone was seen once. J is TRBJ1-2 and V is TRBV5-6, with 11 positions matching TRBD1. This CDR3 is built from 15 residues. With 4 bases clipped from V and 5 bases from J, the junction kept 7 bases outside the gene matches. In germline, CDR1 is SGHDT, CDR2 YYEEEE. CDR3 amino acids: CASSMLGQGGYGYTF. CDR3 nucleotide sequence: TGTGCCAGCAGCATGTTGGGACAGGGGGGGTATGGCTACACCTTC.

The chain has TRBV30 and TRBJ1-4; TRBD1 aligns across 9 bases. V lost 5 bases to trimming and J lost 8 bases; unmatched junction nucleotides: 9. The CDR3 extends over 14 amino acids. Germline V lookup: CDR1 GTSNPN, CDR2 SVGIG (reference sequence). CDR3 coding DNA: TGTGCCTGGGGGAGCGGGACAGGGAGAGAAAAACTGTTTTTT. It codes for CAWGSGTGREKLFF.

The CDR3 coding sequence is TGTGCCAGCAGTTTAAACAGGGGGAACACCGGGGAGCTGTTTTTT. Translating it yields CASSLNRGNTGELFF. The chain has TRBV6-5 and TRBJ2-2; 7 nucleotides align to TRBD1. The CDR3 has 15 residues. The junction had 3 bases not matched to a gene; V was cut back by 4 bases and J by 1 base. Looked up from germline, CDR1 is MNHEY and CDR2 is SVGAGI.

The chain has TRBV5-6 and TRBJ2-5, with D possibly TRBD1 on 6 matching bases. CDR1 is SGHDT, CDR2 YYEEEE, per germline. Trimming removed 5 bases at V and 13 bases at J, with 15 bases between. This CDR3 is 11 amino acids long. The CDR3 spells CASRGAGVSYF. The CDR3 DNA follows: TGTGCCAGCAGGGGGGCAGGGGTATCGTACTTC.

The rearrangement links TRBV30 to TRBJ2-1; 9 positions match TRBD1. V lost 4 bases and J lost 7; bases outside the gene matches: 17. Germline-derived CDR1 and CDR2 are GTSNPN and SVGIG (reference sequence). CDR3 size: 17 residues. CDR3 protein: CAWTYFLTGTGRNEQFF. In DNA, the CDR3 is TGTGCCTGGACCTACTTCTTGACCGGGACAGGGAGAAATGAGCAGTTCTTC.